This T cell receptor beta chain was recovered during a study of shared clonotypes between healthy human individuals. This CDR3 region has 15 residues. Trimming removed 1 base at V and 0 bases at J, with 7 bases between. Germline V gene sequence: CDR1 SGHTA, CDR2 FQGNSA. Every subset's genomic DNA went evenly onto several immunoSEQ plates. Profiled with immunoSEQ multiplex PCR; TCRdb holds only in-frame clones, not every one. The sample consists of 2,500,000 or so clones, about 92% of them appearing once. Splitting of CD4+ cells produced CD45RA+ naive and CD45RA-negative memory subsets. In the case of this clone: This same CDR3 is encoded by further DNA sequences in the sample.

V usage is TRBV7-2 and J usage is TRBJ1-5, with no clear D. The sequenced material came from naive CD4+ T cells sorted from blood. Subset reported: CD45RA+ positively selected. The sequence was obtained from a man younger than 35 in good health. The CDR3: CASSLEAYSNQPQHF. For the CDR3, the DNA is TGTGCCAGCAGCTTAGAAGCTTATAGCAATCAGCCCCAGCATTTT.